The clone carrying this TCR beta chain has more than one count but fewer than ten. Its antigen is not known. This sample stems from a study of T cell repertoires in cytomegalovirus infection. The V and J ends lost 4 bases and 6 bases respectively, with 9 bases between them. Germline CDR1 and CDR2: MDHEN and SYDVKM. The CDR3 runs 12 residues. TCRdb used MiXCR to reprocess the reads, holding one entry per CDR3 protein. The sample records some 310,000 distinct CDR3 sequences, roughly 25% being singletons. Study-wide results and caveats: Cumulative frequency (of public TCR beta family members) identified carriers of CMV plus the relevant HLA. Clonotypes of TCR beta that were HLA-C-restricted and CMV-specific dominated the ex vivo response.

This sequence joins TRBV28 and TRBJ1-2, with D perhaps TRBD1 (6 bases). This sample comprised cultured PBMCs, obtained from culture after CMV antigen stimulation. This TCR came from a human donor in good health (CMV status not recorded). Some clones in this sample may be carry-over from other donors' samples. CDR3 in DNA: TGTGCCAGCAGTTCAACAGGGAATGGCTACACCTTC. Protein sequence: CASSSTGNGYTF.